The T cell receptor beta chain under discussion was sequenced for a study of low-dose radiotherapy and immunotherapy resistance in tumors. With TRAV- and TRBV-specific primers, first-strand cDNA was made, covering the alpha and beta chains. TCR amplification used roughly 18 PCR cycles, a constant-region primer and a V-primer adapter. TCRdb redid the calling of the reads with MiXCR, one entry per CDR3 protein. Of about 100,000 distinct CDR3 sequences listed, about 20% were seen once; the top ten hold over 3.5%. The V gene's germline CDR1 is KGHDR and CDR2 SFDVKD. The CDR3 spans 18 residues. Trimming cost V 7 bases and J 4 bases; bases outside gene matches: 12. Indicated time point: after trial treatment. The sample's treatment: LDRT plus nivolumab, ipilimumab, low-dose cyclophosphamide and aspirin (RACIN trial).

This TCR was recovered from a male donor with prostate cancer. Sequencing used PBMCs, obtained after low-dose radiotherapy plus immunotherapy. The rearrangement links TRBV24-1 to TRBJ2-6; TRBD1 matches 10 bases. CDR3 sequence: CATSGGTGEYFGANVLTF. The CDR3 region has the DNA TGTGCCACCAGCGGGGGGACAGGGGAGTATTTCGGGGCCAACGTCCTGACTTTC.